This T cell receptor (beta chain) was sequenced during a study of radiation and T cells in renal cell carcinoma (dated by TCRdb to about 2020). Regarding the research as a whole: The samples were obtained from a clinical trial, where primary renal cell carcinomas were treated with 15 Gy stereotactic body radiation therapy and then removed by nephrectomy 4 weeks afterward. A total of under 60 samples underwent TCR beta sequencing, made up of approximately 26 tumors and some 27 peripheral blood samples. A total of about 3.8 million unique CDR3 nucleotide sequences, encoding 2.5 million to 3 million unique CDR3 amino acid sequences, were found across all 55 or so samples. What the research found in general, with its limitations: Changes in the blood repertoire were not tracked past 4 weeks after treatment. The single-armed trial design could not address effects of radiation dose or scheduling on the TCR repertoire. Because pretreatment tumor biopsies were not available, the study could not determine whether clonotypes were already present within the tumor at baseline. In blood, the top tumor clonotypes increased between baseline and 2 weeks post-radiation and then shrank by 4 weeks, which suggests that tumor-resident clones expanded only transiently.

TCR beta libraries were generated from genomic DNA with the immunoSEQ kit, following the manufacturer's recommendations. For library preparation, a first multiplex PCR was performed with proprietary primers, followed by a second PCR in which unique barcodes were added, and bead cleanups were performed after each round. Each sample batch included a kit-provided positive control reaction and a negative control reaction. The final libraries underwent checking on an Agilent 4200 TapeStation D1000 ScreenTape, volumetric pooling, and quantification by qPCR. Sequencing was performed on an Illumina NextSeq500 using a MidOutput 150-cycle cartridge, with 156 Read1 cycles, 15 Index1 cycles, and the kit custom primers. The pooled library was loaded at 1.0 pM, with a 20% PhiX control spiked in. As for the authors' bioinformatics: Vendor-processed data were analyzed in R, with a clonotype defined as all T cells sharing the same CDR3 nucleotide sequence. For clone abundance analyses, frequencies were normalized to the 10,000 most abundant clones per sample. Before analysis, public T cell clones were removed, and these numbered fewer than five per sample on average. An abundance difference of at least 32-fold between compartments was the criterion for calling clonotypes tumor-enriched or baseline blood-enriched. Clonotypes expanded or contracted between blood time points were identified with a beta-binomial differential abundance model. Tumor-blood repertoire similarity was measured with the Baroni-Urbani and Buser coefficient, and groups were compared using two-tailed Wilcoxon tests in R. The table was pulled from immuneACCESS by TCRdb, which kept in-frame rearrangements only. Such tables lose some clones; where checked, under half of the loss comes from unresolved V genes, and the rest has no known cause. For V, J and clone size, that table is used; D and trimming come from the DNA. In all, the sample holds some 150,000 clones, and approximately 82% of those were seen once. Of the sample, roughly 25% is held by the ten largest clones.

To note about this clone: What antigen it recognizes has not been identified. It has no much larger one-base neighbor in the sample; base qualities were not kept.

Explained via the paper, the time point label denotes: baseline pretreatment blood. The treatment or condition label corresponds to: 15 Gy SBRT to primary tumor, nephrectomy 4 weeks later. To track tumor-enriched clonotypes, serial peripheral blood was sampled from radiation-treated patients at baseline and at 2 weeks and 4 weeks after SBRT. Every patient had renal cell carcinoma of clear cell pathology. The QIAamp DNA Blood Mini Kit (Qiagen) was used to prepare genomic DNA for TCR sequencing. Samples were included in the analyses only if all quality control checks were passed. The specimen was blood, collected from a patient whose treatment included radiotherapy and nephrectomy. The receptor comes from a woman aged 45 to 65 with renal cell carcinoma.

Here is the DNA: TGTGCCAGCAGCGGCCGGACTAGCGGGGGGGCTGAGACCCAGTACTTC. This codes for CASSGRTSGGAETQYF. Recombination joined TRBV5-4 with TRBJ2-5; TRBD2 matches 15 bases in the middle. CDR1 and CDR2, looked up from the germline V gene (reference sequence), are SGHNT and YYREEE. Relative to germline, V is missing 4 bases and J is missing 5 bases, with 6 bases of the junction outside any gene match. The CDR3 starts with the cysteine, ends with the phenylalanine, and has 16 residues. Left in the record is the CDR3 DNA by itself, 48 bases read in frame from the first base.